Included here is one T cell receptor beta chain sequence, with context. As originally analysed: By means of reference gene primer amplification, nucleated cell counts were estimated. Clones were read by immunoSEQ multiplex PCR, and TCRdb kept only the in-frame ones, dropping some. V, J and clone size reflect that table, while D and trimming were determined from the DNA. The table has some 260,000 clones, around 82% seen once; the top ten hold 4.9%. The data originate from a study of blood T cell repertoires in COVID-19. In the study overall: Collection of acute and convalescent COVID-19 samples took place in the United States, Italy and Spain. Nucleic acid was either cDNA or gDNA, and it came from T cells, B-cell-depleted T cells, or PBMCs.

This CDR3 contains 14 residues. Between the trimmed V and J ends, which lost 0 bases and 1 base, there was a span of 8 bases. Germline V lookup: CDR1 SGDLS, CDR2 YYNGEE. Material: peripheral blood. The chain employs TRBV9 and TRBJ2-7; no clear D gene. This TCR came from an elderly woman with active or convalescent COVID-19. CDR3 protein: CASSVGSQSYEQYF. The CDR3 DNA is TGTGCCAGCAGCGTAGGAAGCCAATCCTACGAGCAGTACTTC.